These 32 T cell receptor beta chains came from one sample sequenced in a study of PD-1 blockade in classical Hodgkin lymphoma. Sequencing was performed with immunoSEQ multiplex PCR; in TCRdb, only in-frame clones are kept and a portion is missing. The sample carries roughly 56,000 clones, 70% to 90% recorded once. Specified time point: cycle 4 day 1 (C4D1), after five to seven weeks of nivolumab. All the patients suffered relapse after autologous stem cell transplantation, and brentuximab vedotin exposure differed. The sequences come from peripheral blood mononuclear cells (PBMCs), collected before the fourth cycle of nivolumab. The source of these receptors is a human donor with classical Hodgkin lymphoma.

This chain connects TRBV11-2 to TRBJ1-1; 7 nucleotides line up with TRBD1. Trimming took 0 bases from V and 7 from J; bases not matched to a gene: 5. The CDR3 runs 14 residues. The germline V gene encodes CDR1 SGHAT and CDR2 FQNNGV. The CDR3 DNA sequence: TGTGCCAGCAGCTTAGATCGGGGACAGCGTGAAGCTTTCTTT. This sequence encodes CASSLDRGQREAFF.

The chain carries TRBV5-8 and TRBJ2-3, with D unclear. Trimming removed 5 bases at V and 1 base at J, with 8 bases between. The germline CDR1 and CDR2 sequences are SGHTS and YDEGEE. This CDR3 is 13 amino acids long. This CDR3 reads CASSSRRTDTQYF. CDR3 coding DNA: TGTGCCAGCAGTTCTAGACGCACAGATACGCAGTATTTT.

The chain recombines TRBV2 with TRBJ1-2, with D uncertain. The V end was cut by 3 bases, the J end by 2 bases, with 10 bases between. There are 14 residues in the CDR3. Germline CDR1 SNHLY, CDR2 FYNNEI. CDR3 in amino acids: CASSEMAQNYGYTF. The DNA for the CDR3 is TGTGCCAGCAGTGAGATGGCCCAGAACTATGGCTACACCTTC.

This chain links TRBV18 with TRBJ2-2, with D possibly TRBD2 on 6 matching bases. CDR1 and CDR2 (germline): KGHSH, LQKENI. The V gene lost 2 bases and the J gene lost 5 bases, with 18 bases spanning the gap. The CDR3 is 17 residues long. The CDR3 coding sequence is TGTGCCAGCTCACCAGACATAACTAGCAGCGTTACCGGGGAGCTGTTTTTT. It yields the protein CASSPDITSSVTGELFF.

The rearrangement joins TRBV6-6 to TRBJ1-6; 7 nucleotides match TRBD1. CDR3 length equals 16 residues. V was clipped by 6 bases and J by 6 bases; unmatched bases: 11. CDR1 and CDR2 (germline): MNHNY, SVGAGI (reference sequence). The CDR3 nucleotides are TGTGCCAGCAGCTTCCCTTCGGGACAGATTAATTCACCCCTCCACTTT. It yields the protein CASSFPSGQINSPLHF.

This clone was counted a single time. V is TRBV5-1 and J is TRBJ2-7, with D unclear. Germline V gives CDR1 SGHRS, CDR2 YFSETQ. The CDR3 contains 14 residues. V was cut by 2 bases and J by 2 bases, with 11 bases left in between. CDR3 amino acids: CASSFAGGAYEQYF. The CDR3 DNA follows: TGCGCCAGCAGCTTTGCCGGTGGGGCCTACGAGCAGTACTTC.

V and J are TRBV5-6 and TRBJ1-1, with 7 nucleotides matching TRBD1. The CDR3 runs 15 residues. V was clipped by 3 bases and J by 3 bases; unmatched bases: 8. CDR1 is SGHDT and CDR2 is YYEEEE in the germline V gene. The CDR3 DNA sequence: TGTGCCAGCAGCTGGAGACAGGGTGGGTACACTGAAGCTTTCTTT. Translation: CASSWRQGGYTEAFF.

The V call is TRBV28, the J call TRBJ2-5; TRBD1 is a possible D gene (6 bases). The end of the DNA is better explained by TRBJ2-7, so the J call may be wrong. Germline V gene lookup returns CDR1 MDHEN and CDR2 SYDVKM. The CDR3 spans 11 residues. The CDR3 region is CASRDSYEQYF. DNA for the CDR3: TGTGCCAGCAGGGACAGTTACGAGCAGTACTTC.

This chain uses TRBV5-1 with TRBJ1-2; perhaps TRBD1 as D (5 bases). Trimming removed 0 bases from V and 5 bases from J, with 14 bases in between. The CDR3 has 15 residues. Germline V gene sequence: CDR1 SGHRS, CDR2 YFSETQ. The CDR3 DNA reads as TGCGCCAGCAGCTTGGAATGGGGACCCCGATATGGCTACACCTTC. Translated: CASSLEWGPRYGYTF.

The chain combines TRBV4-1 with TRBJ2-3; 9 positions agree with TRBD2. CDR3 size: 17 residues. V lost 1 base, J lost 2 bases, and 7 bases stayed unmatched. Per germline, CDR1 MGHRA and CDR2 YSYEKL. CDR3 nucleotides: TGCGCCAGCAGCCAAGCGGGGCTAGCGGGGAACACAGATACGCAGTATTTT. It specifies CASSQAGLAGNTDTQYF.

The chain is built from TRBV5-1 and TRBJ2-5, with no clear D. The CDR3 contains 14 residues. Looked up from germline, CDR1 is SGHRS and CDR2 is YFSETQ. Trimming removed 0 bases from V and 1 base from J, with 7 bases in between. DNA for the CDR3: TGCGCCAGCAGCTTGGAGTGGGCCCAAGAGACCCAGTACTTC. Translation: CASSLEWAQETQYF.

The CDR3 is CASKDPGTKGPYGYTF. CDR3 coding DNA: TGTGCCAGCAAGGATCCGGGAACCAAGGGACCCTATGGCTACACCTTC. J is TRBJ1-2 and V is TRBV28; maybe TRBD1 (5 bases). The CDR3 extends over 16 amino acids. Germline CDR1 reads MDHEN; CDR2 reads SYDVKM. V lost 7 bases and J 4 bases, leaving 22 bases between the germline ends.

V usage is TRBV9 and J usage is TRBJ2-2; possibly TRBD2 for D (6 bases). Germline CDR1 SGDLS, CDR2 YYNGEE. V gave up 2 bases and J gave up 0 bases, with 11 bases separating them. The CDR3 is 16 amino acids. The CDR3 bases are TGTGCCAGCAGCGTTTTAGCGGCCCCGAACACCGGGGAGCTGTTTTTT. It specifies CASSVLAAPNTGELFF.

The V and J genes are TRBV7-9 and TRBJ2-2; 7 positions agree with TRBD2. After removal of 5 bases from V and 0 bases from J, the junction contained 9 bases not matched to a gene. Germline CDR1 SEHNR, CDR2 FQNEAQ (reference sequence). CDR3 size: 17 residues. CDR3: CASSHLGAGANTGELFF. The CDR3 region has the DNA TGTGCCAGCAGCCACTTAGGGGCGGGGGCGAACACCGGGGAGCTGTTTTTT.

The rearrangement uses TRBV11-1 and TRBJ2-5, with 8 positions matching TRBD1. Per the germline V gene, CDR1 is SGHAT and CDR2 is FQDESV (reference sequence). V shed 5 bases, J shed 0 bases, and the junction held 8 bases outside the gene matches. The CDR3 loop spans 16 amino acids. The CDR3: CASSQRTGSYQETQYF. CDR3 sequence (DNA): TGTGCCAGCAGCCAGCGGACAGGGTCGTACCAAGAGACCCAGTACTTC.

With respect to this clone: Other DNA sequences in the sample encode the same CDR3. The chain employs TRBV5-1 and TRBJ2-7; unclear D gene. CDR3 length: 13 amino acids. V was clipped by 1 base and J by 2 bases, with 7 bases between them. CDR1 is SGHRS, CDR2 YFSETQ, per germline. CDR3 coding DNA: TGCGCCAGCAGCTTGATAGGGACCTACGAGCAGTACTTC. As protein: CASSLIGTYEQYF. The full variable domain, its missing parts supplied by reference TRBV5-1 and TRBJ2-7, is KAGVTQTPRYLIKTRGQQVTLSCSPISGHRSVSWYQQTPGQGLQFLFEYFSETQRNKGNFPGRFSGRQFSNSRSEMNVSTLELGDSALYLCASSLIGTYEQYFGPGTRLTVT.

CDR3 nucleotide sequence: TGTGCCAGTAGTATATGGAAGGGGGCGGGAAGGTCCTACAATGAGCAGTTCTTC. Protein sequence: CASSIWKGAGRSYNEQFF. The chain joins TRBV19 to TRBJ2-1; a possible D gene is TRBD1 (7 bases). V gave up 2 bases and J gave up 1 base, with 18 bases separating them. Germline V gives CDR1 LNHDA, CDR2 SQIVND (reference sequence). The length of the CDR3 is 18 residues. The complete variable domain, with remaining parts taken from reference TRBV19 and TRBJ2-1, reads DGGITQSPKYLFRKEGQNVTLSCEQNLNHDAMYWYRQDPGQGLRLIYYSQIVNDFQKGDIAEGYSVSREKKESFPLTVTSAQKNPTAFYLCASSIWKGAGRSYNEQFFGPGTRLTVL.

The chain joins TRBV28 to TRBJ1-2, with TRBD1 matching over 8 bases. Per germline, CDR1 MDHEN and CDR2 SYDVKM. The CDR3 length is 16 residues. J was trimmed by 2 bases and V by 4 bases; bases with no gene match: 9. DNA for the CDR3: TGTGCCAGCAGTTCTCTCCGGACAGGGCGGAACTATGGCTACACCTTC. Its translation: CASSSLRTGRNYGYTF.

The chain joins TRBV5-1 to TRBJ1-2, with D unclear. Germline lookup yields CDR1 SGHRS and CDR2 YFSETQ. Trimming took 3 bases from V and 11 from J, leaving 11 bases between them. This CDR3 spans 11 amino acids. Here the CDR3 DNA reads TGCGCCAGCAGCTCAGCGGAGGTGTACACCTTC. Translation gives CASSSAEVYTF.

The rearrangement uses TRBV6-5 and TRBJ1-2; D ambiguous. The ends were cut back, 2 bases at V and 0 bases at J, with 7 bases in the middle. The CDR3 loop spans 14 amino acids. Germline CDR1 reads MNHEY; CDR2 reads SVGAGI. CDR3 DNA: TGTGCCAGCAGTTACAGGGTAGCTAACTATGGCTACACCTTC. It encodes CASSYRVANYGYTF.

CDR3 bases: TGTGCCAGCAGTTACAAATTCTCAGGTGGAAACACCATATATTTT. Translating gives CASSYKFSGGNTIYF. The chain uses TRBV6-5 and TRBJ1-3; D remains ambiguous. Germline-derived CDR1 and CDR2 are MNHEY and SVGAGI. This CDR3 spans 15 amino acids. V was trimmed by 2 bases and J by 3 bases, leaving 11 bases between them.

The chain couples TRBV5-1 to TRBJ1-4; unclear D gene. This CDR3 region has 14 residues. Deletions cut 4 bases from V and 5 bases from J, with 12 bases between. Germline V gives CDR1 SGHRS, CDR2 YFSETQ. The CDR3, as DNA: TGCGCCAGCAGCCCTCCGGGGTCAAATGAAAAACTGTTTTTT. It codes for CASSPPGSNEKLFF.

The gene calls are TRBV6-1 and TRBJ1-1; D gene ambiguous. The CDR3 sequence is 13 residues long. CDR1 is MNHNS and CDR2 is SASEGT in the germline V gene. Deletions cut 4 bases from V and 6 bases from J, with 12 bases between. The CDR3 bases are TGTGCCAGCAGTGTCGTAAGGGAGTCTGAAGCTTTCTTT. Amino acid sequence: CASSVVRESEAFF.

The J gene is TRBJ1-4, the V gene TRBV5-1; D is ambiguous. Between the trimmed V and J ends, which lost 2 bases and 3 bases, there was a span of 8 bases. CDR3 length equals 14 residues. The germline V gene has CDR1 SGHRS and CDR2 YFSETQ. CDR3 sequence: CASSFLGSNEKLFF. In DNA form, the CDR3 reads TGCGCCAGCAGCTTTTTAGGGTCTAATGAAAAACTGTTTTTT.

This sequence joins TRBV7-9 and TRBJ1-6, with D hard to call. The germline V gene has CDR1 SEHNR and CDR2 FQNEAQ (reference sequence). V was trimmed by 5 bases and J by 9 bases, leaving 5 bases between them. There are 11 residues in the CDR3. The CDR3 DNA sequence: TGTGCCAGCAGCGCGAGTTCACCCCTCCACTTT. Amino acid sequence: CASSASSPLHF.

DNA of the CDR3: TGTGCCAGCAGCCCCTTAACAGGGGAGGCTTTCTTT. It is translated as CASSPLTGEAFF. V gene TRBV6-9 combines with J gene TRBJ1-1, with 7 bases fitting TRBD1. V gave up 6 bases and J gave up 11 bases; unmatched junction bases: 9. This CDR3 has 12 amino acids. Germline CDR1 and CDR2: MNHGY and SVAAGI.

J is TRBJ1-2 and V is TRBV6-5, with D perhaps TRBD1 (6 bases). CDR3 length: 14 amino acids. The V gene lost 7 bases and the J gene lost 4 bases, with 16 bases spanning the gap. Germline lookup yields CDR1 MNHEY and CDR2 SVGAGI. CDR3 sequence: CASKGGRGVYGYTF. The CDR3, as DNA: TGTGCCAGCAAGGGGGGGCGGGGTGTCTATGGCTACACCTTC.

The rearrangement joins TRBV19 to TRBJ2-5; D perhaps matches TRBD1 (6 bases). Looked up from germline, CDR1 is LNHDA and CDR2 is SQIVND (reference sequence). The CDR3 runs 13 residues. Trimming shortened V by 4 bases and J by 5 bases, and 11 bases separated the two germline ends. CDR3 bases: TGTGCCAGTAGTACCAGGGGATTCGAGACCCAGTACTTC. This translates into CASSTRGFETQYF.

The gene calls are TRBV14 and TRBJ2-7; D is unclear. Trimming removed 3 bases from V and 2 bases from J, with 5 bases in between. The germline gives CDR1 SGHDN, CDR2 FVKESK. This CDR3 contains 12 residues. The CDR3: CASSHYTYEQYF. CDR3 nucleotide sequence: TGTGCCAGCAGCCACTATACCTACGAGCAGTACTTC.

The chain is built from TRBV18 and TRBJ2-7, with 10 bases matching TRBD2. Germline V gene lookup returns CDR1 KGHSH and CDR2 LQKENI. With 0 bases clipped from V and 4 bases from J, the junction kept 6 bases outside the gene matches. The CDR3 has 16 amino acids. In nucleotides, the CDR3 is TGTGCCAGCTCACCACCGGTAGCTAGCGGGGGTTACGAGCAGTACTTC. Translating it yields CASSPPVASGGYEQYF.

The rearrangement uses TRBV6-1 and TRBJ2-1; 7 bases are a match to TRBD1. Trimming took 2 bases from V and 3 from J; bases not matched to a gene: 7. This CDR3 has 16 residues. In germline, CDR1 is MNHNS, CDR2 SASEGT. CDR3 sequence (DNA): TGTGCCAGCAGTGAATATGAGGGGGCGTTCTACAATGAGCAGTTCTTC. This codes for CASSEYEGAFYNEQFF.

This chain links TRBV28 with TRBJ1-2, with 8 bases that match TRBD1. Germline V lookup: CDR1 MDHEN, CDR2 SYDVKM. The J segment lost 2 bases and the V segment lost 5 bases, leaving 7 bases of the junction unmatched. This CDR3 spans 15 amino acids. The CDR3 DNA reads as TGTGCCAGCAGTCCCCTGGGGACAGGCAACTATGGCTACACCTTC. As protein: CASSPLGTGNYGYTF.